Below are 31 T cell receptor beta chains sequenced from a single sample in a study of response to subunit inactivated influenza vaccine. TCRdb independently ran MiXCR on the RT-PCR reads; one entry per CDR3 protein. Of about 160,000 distinct CDR3 sequences listed, about a tenth are singletons. Specimen: non-naive T cells sorted from PBMCs, collected 35 to 45 days after vaccination. These receptors were obtained from a man aged 50 to 59 who received an inactivated influenza vaccine.

This clonotype showed up just a few times. The chain carries TRBV5-1 and TRBJ2-5; D remains ambiguous. V dropped 0 bases and J dropped 5 bases, with 5 bases sitting between them. This CDR3 spans 12 amino acids. Germline V gives CDR1 SGHRS, CDR2 YFSETQ. The CDR3 reads CASSLATETQYF. In nucleotides, the CDR3 is TGCGCCAGCAGCTTGGCCACGGAGACCCAGTACTTC.

This clonotype has just a few counts. The V gene is TRBV6-5, the J gene TRBJ2-7; D may be TRBD2 (5 bases). There are 17 residues in the CDR3. The germline V gene encodes CDR1 MNHEY and CDR2 SVGAGI. Trimming shortened V by 2 bases and J by 1 base, and 18 bases separated the two germline ends. The CDR3 DNA reads as TGTGCCAGCAGTTACCAACGACCGTCCGGGGAATCCTACGAGCAGTACTTC. This sequence encodes CASSYQRPSGESYEQYF.

This chain uses TRBV3-1 with TRBJ1-1; TRBD1 matches 10 bases. V dropped 4 bases and J dropped 6; count of bases not matched to a gene: 5. The germline V gene has CDR1 LGHDT and CDR2 YNNKEL (reference sequence). The CDR3 is made up of 14 amino acids. This chain's CDR3 is CASSRRDRGAEAFF. The DNA for the CDR3 is TGTGCCAGCAGCCGCCGGGACAGGGGCGCTGAAGCTTTCTTT.

This clonotype came up a few times. V and J are TRBV7-3 and TRBJ2-2; maybe TRBD1 (5 bases). CDR3 length: 16 amino acids. Germline V gives CDR1 SGHTA, CDR2 FQGTGA. The V end was cut by 4 bases, the J end by 2 bases, with 14 bases between. CDR3: CASSSRVSRNTGELFF. In DNA form, the CDR3 reads TGTGCCAGCAGCTCCAGGGTTTCGAGAAACACCGGGGAGCTGTTTTTT.

This clonotype appeared many times. The chain recombines TRBV5-5 with TRBJ2-7, with 9 bases that match TRBD1. Germline trimming cut 3 bases from V and 2 bases from J; bases unmatched to any gene: 9. There are 16 residues in the CDR3. In germline, CDR1 is SGHKS, CDR2 YYEKEE (reference sequence). CDR3 nucleotide sequence: TGTGCCAGCAGCTCAAACCCGGGACAGGGAGCCTACGAGCAGTACTTC. Protein: CASSSNPGQGAYEQYF.

This clonotype occurred many times. The chain uses TRBV2 and TRBJ2-2, with a tentative D call TRBD2 (5 bases). The CDR3 is made up of 13 amino acids. Per the germline V gene, CDR1 is SNHLY and CDR2 is FYNNEI. V gave up 4 bases and J gave up 3 bases, with 6 bases separating them. The CDR3 here is CASSGGYTGELFF. Here the CDR3 DNA reads TGTGCCAGCAGTGGCGGGTACACCGGGGAGCTGTTTTTT. The full variable domain, with the rest looked up from reference TRBV2 and TRBJ2-2, is EPEVTQTPSHQVTQMGQEVILRCVPISNHLYFYWYRQILGQKVEFLVSFYNNEISEKSEIFDDQFSVERPDGSNFTLKIRSTKLEDSAMYFCASSGGYTGELFFGEGSRLTVL.

This clonotype was seen a few times. The chain uses TRBV20-1 and TRBJ2-2; tentatively, D is TRBD2 (5 bases). V was pared by 2 bases and J by 0 bases, with 13 bases between. The length of the CDR3 is 16 residues. From germline, CDR1 is DFQATT and CDR2 SNEGSKA (reference sequence). CDR3 DNA: TGCAGTGCTAGACCCGCCCTACTAGCGAACACCGGGGAGCTGTTTTTT. Amino acid sequence: CSARPALLANTGELFF.

This clonotype was counted between two and nine times. A much bigger clone sits one base away, suggesting this may be a read error. The chain carries TRBV7-9 and TRBJ2-7, with D unresolved. The length of the CDR3 is 12 residues. Germline CDR1 reads SEHNR; CDR2 reads FQNEAQ (reference sequence). Between the trimmed V and J ends, which lost 1 base and 2 bases, there was a span of 3 bases. The DNA for the CDR3 is TGTGCCAGCAGCTTAGAGGCCTACGAGCAGTACTTC. Amino acid sequence: CASSLEAYEQYF.

The chain is built from TRBV5-5 and TRBJ1-3, with D possibly TRBD1 on 6 matching bases. Trimming shortened V by 5 bases and J by 3 bases, and 15 bases separated the two germline ends. Germline V gene sequence: CDR1 SGHKS, CDR2 YYEKEE (reference sequence). This CDR3 is 15 amino acids long. The CDR3, as DNA: TGTGCCAGCAGTTTCACCGGGGGGCTTGGAAACACCATATATTTT. Protein sequence: CASSFTGGLGNTIYF.

CDR3 residues: CASGLAGGRTGELFF. CDR3 nucleotide sequence: TGTGCCAGTGGACTAGCGGGGGGGCGCACCGGGGAGCTGTTTTTT. The chain couples TRBV2 to TRBJ2-2, with TRBD2 identical over 15 bases. The junction had 3 bases not matched to a gene; V was cut back by 9 bases and J by 4 bases. Germline values: CDR1 SNHLY, CDR2 FYNNEI. The CDR3 extends over 15 amino acids.

The CDR3 here is CASSVVVGDYNEQFF. DNA for the CDR3: TGTGCCAGCAGCGTAGTGGTGGGAGACTACAATGAGCAGTTCTTC. The J gene is TRBJ2-1, the V gene TRBV9, with D possibly TRBD2 on 5 matching bases. V was cut by 0 bases and J by 3 bases, with 10 bases left in between. Germline loops: CDR1 SGDLS, CDR2 YYNGEE. The CDR3 spans 15 residues. Together with reference TRBV9 and TRBJ2-1, the CDR3 gives the full variable domain: DSGVTQTPKHLITATGQRVTLRCSPRSGDLSVYWYQQSLDQGLQFLIQYYNGEERAKGNILERFSAQQFPDLHSELNLSSLELGDSALYFCASSVVVGDYNEQFFGPGTRLTVL.

This clonotype came up many times. The chain recombines TRBV18 with TRBJ1-2; D is perhaps TRBD1 (5 bases). Per germline, CDR1 KGHSH and CDR2 LQKENI. The CDR3 runs 13 residues. V was cut by 6 bases and J by 2 bases, with 10 bases left in between. CDR3 in DNA: TGTGCCAGCTCCCCTGGGGGAAACTATGGCTACACCTTC. Protein: CASSPGGNYGYTF.

This clonotype was recorded at least ten times. The gene calls are TRBV12-3 or TRBV12-4 and TRBJ2-6, with 7 positions matching TRBD1. The CDR3 covers 16 residues. V shed 6 bases, J shed 2 bases, and the junction held 7 bases outside the gene matches. The CDR3 coding sequence is TGTGCCAGCAGCGGAGATACAGGGGCTGGGGCCAACGTCCTGACTTTC. Translation gives CASSGDTGAGANVLTF.

This clonotype has only a few counts. The chain recombines TRBV3-1 with TRBJ2-5; 7 bases are a match to TRBD2. Germline CDR1 and CDR2: LGHDT and YNNKEL (reference sequence). The J segment lost 7 bases and the V segment lost 0 bases, leaving 8 bases of the junction unmatched. CDR3 length: 15 residues. CDR3 protein: CASSQDYAGAGTQYF. CDR3 DNA: TGTGCCAGCAGCCAAGATTACGCGGGAGCGGGGACCCAGTACTTC.

The rearrangement uses TRBV7-2 and TRBJ1-4; 8 bases map to TRBD1. Germline lookup yields CDR1 SGHTA and CDR2 FQGNSA. V lost 4 bases to trimming and J lost 8 bases; unmatched junction nucleotides: 6. The CDR3 contains 14 residues. CDR3 sequence reads: CASSYGQGREKLFF. CDR3 nucleotides: TGTGCCAGCAGCTACGGACAGGGAAGAGAAAAACTGTTTTTT.

This clonotype was picked up many times. The chain is built from TRBV7-9 and TRBJ2-4, with D hard to call. Trimming stripped 5 bases from V and 9 bases from J, with 11 bases between. This CDR3 region has 12 residues. Germline values: CDR1 SEHNR, CDR2 FQNEAQ (reference sequence). In DNA, the CDR3 is TGTGCCAGCAGCCCTGTACAGTCCATTCAGTACTTC. Its protein product is CASSPVQSIQYF.

The chain is built from TRBV11-1 and TRBJ2-7, with 9 bases lining up with TRBD1. This CDR3 contains 15 residues. The V and J ends lost 4 bases and 0 bases, in that order; junction bases with no gene match: 4. Germline-derived CDR1 and CDR2 are SGHAT and FQDESV (reference sequence). The CDR3 sequence is CASSWGQGGSYEQYF. The CDR3 DNA is TGTGCCAGCAGCTGGGGACAGGGAGGCTCCTACGAGCAGTACTTC.

This clonotype was detected ten times or more. This chain joins TRBV5-1 and TRBJ2-3, with a tentative D call TRBD1 (6 bases). V was shortened by 4 bases and J by 1 base, with 19 bases between the two germline ends. The CDR3 loop spans 17 amino acids. CDR1 and CDR2 from the germline V gene are SGHRS and YFSETQ. The CDR3 DNA is TGCGCCAGCAGCCTACTTGGACAGCCGGGCCGCACAGATACGCAGTATTTT. It is translated as CASSLLGQPGRTDTQYF. The variable domain in full, with the rest retrieved from reference TRBV5-1 and TRBJ2-3, is KAGVTQTPRYLIKTRGQQVTLSCSPISGHRSVSWYQQTPGQGLQFLFEYFSETQRNKGNFPGRFSGRQFSNSRSEMNVSTLELGDSALYLCASSLLGQPGRTDTQYFGPGTRLTVL.

This clonotype was observed a handful of times. V gene TRBV7-2 combines with J gene TRBJ2-4; D is unresolved. V dropped 5 bases and J dropped 0 bases, with 11 bases sitting between them. The CDR3 length is 15 residues. Germline V lookup: CDR1 SGHTA, CDR2 FQGNSA. This CDR3 is CASSARPRAKNIQYF. Here the CDR3 DNA reads TGTGCCAGCAGCGCAAGACCGAGAGCCAAAAACATTCAGTACTTC.

The J gene is TRBJ1-5, the V gene TRBV2; D call uncertain. Deletions cut 4 bases from V and 12 bases from J, with 16 bases between. CDR3 size: 13 residues. Germline V lookup: CDR1 SNHLY, CDR2 FYNNEI. This CDR3 is CASSATREALQHF. CDR3 DNA: TGTGCCAGCAGTGCTACTCGGGAAGCCCTCCAGCATTTT.

This clonotype was detected ten times or more. The V gene is TRBV5-1, the J gene TRBJ1-1, with D unresolved. Trimming removed 0 bases at V and 0 bases at J, with 3 bases between. The CDR3 covers 13 residues. CDR1 is SGHRS and CDR2 is YFSETQ in the germline V gene. The chain's CDR3 is CASSLALNTEAFF. Here the CDR3 DNA reads TGCGCCAGCAGCTTGGCTCTGAACACTGAAGCTTTCTTT.

V usage is TRBV20-1 and J usage is TRBJ2-7, with 9 bases aligning to TRBD1. Per germline, CDR1 DFQATT and CDR2 SNEGSKA (reference sequence). V lost 3 bases and J lost 3; bases outside the gene matches: 0. CDR3 size: 12 residues. CDR3 region: CSARDRGYEQYF. In DNA, the CDR3 is TGCAGTGCTAGGGACAGGGGCTACGAGCAGTACTTC.

This clonotype was observed many times. The chain joins TRBV7-6 to TRBJ1-6; D uncertain. This CDR3 spans 14 amino acids. CDR1 and CDR2 from the germline V gene are SGHVS and FNYEAQ. The ends were cut back, 0 bases at V and 7 bases at J, with 7 bases in the middle. CDR3 protein: CASSLAQANSPLHF. CDR3 DNA sequence: TGTGCCAGCAGCTTAGCCCAGGCAAATTCACCCCTCCACTTT.

The chain joins TRBV9 to TRBJ1-1, with D perhaps TRBD1 (5 bases). V dropped 3 bases and J dropped 6 bases, with 18 bases sitting between them. The CDR3 sequence is 15 residues long. Germline values: CDR1 SGDLS, CDR2 YYNGEE. The CDR3 here is CASSGGDSWVAEAFF. The CDR3 DNA reads as TGTGCCAGCAGCGGAGGGGACTCTTGGGTCGCTGAAGCTTTCTTT.

The chain recombines TRBV7-2 with TRBJ1-3; D unresolved. V was shortened by 2 bases and J by 0 bases, with 11 bases between the two germline ends. There are 16 residues in the CDR3. CDR1 SGHTA and CDR2 FQGNSA come from the germline V gene. The CDR3 protein is CASSLSPLGSGNTIYF. CDR3 sequence (DNA): TGTGCCAGCAGCTTATCGCCCTTAGGCTCTGGAAACACCATATATTTT. Looking up the rest from reference TRBV7-2 and TRBJ1-3 gives the full variable domain: GAGVSQSPSNKVTEKGKDVELRCDPISGHTALYWYRQSLGQGLEFLIYFQGNSAPDKSGLPSDRFSAERTGGSVSTLTIQRTQQEDSAVYLCASSLSPLGSGNTIYFGEGSWLTVV.

This clonotype was counted only a few times. The chain couples TRBV12-3 or TRBV12-4 to TRBJ2-7, with 10 bases identical to TRBD1. Losses at the gene ends were 5 bases for V and 3 bases for J; bases not matched to a gene: 7. This CDR3 region has 15 residues. The CDR3 region is CASSRFGQGGYEQYF. In DNA, the CDR3 is TGTGCCAGCAGTAGATTCGGACAGGGGGGCTACGAGCAGTACTTC.

This clonotype has only a few counts. The chain is built from TRBV10-2 and TRBJ2-5, with TRBD2 matching over 11 bases. Unmatched junction bases numbered 6, after V lost 5 bases and J lost 4 bases. Looked up from germline, CDR1 is WSHSY and CDR2 is SAAADI. The CDR3 has 15 residues. CDR3 in DNA: TGCGCCAGCAGTTATAGCGGGGGGGCATTAGAGACCCAGTACTTC. Encoded protein: CASSYSGGALETQYF.

The chain recombines TRBV6-2 or TRBV6-3 with TRBJ1-1, with 8 positions matching TRBD1. In germline, CDR1 is MNHEY, CDR2 SVGEGT. V lost 6 bases to trimming and J lost 2 bases; unmatched junction nucleotides: 5. The CDR3 loop spans 14 amino acids. CDR3 sequence reads: CASRRQGQNTEAFF. The CDR3 DNA is TGTGCCAGCAGACGACAGGGGCAAAACACTGAAGCTTTCTTT.

This clonotype was counted many times. The gene calls are TRBV29-1 and TRBJ1-2; D not resolved. This CDR3 has 9 residues. V was clipped by 6 bases and J by 8 bases, with 7 bases between them. Germline CDR1 SQVTM, CDR2 ANQGSEA. The CDR3 bases are TGCAGCGTCGACCGGGGCTACACCTTC. This encodes CSVDRGYTF.

The rearrangement joins TRBV6-5 to TRBJ2-1, with 9 positions matching TRBD2. V lost 3 bases to trimming and J lost 10 bases; unmatched junction nucleotides: 10. Germline V lookup: CDR1 MNHEY, CDR2 SVGAGI. The CDR3 contains 15 residues. CDR3: CASSYQGTSPSEQFF. The CDR3 nucleotides read TGTGCCAGCAGTTATCAGGGGACTAGCCCGTCCGAGCAGTTCTTC.

The table lists this clonotype with a few counts. The gene calls are TRBV13 and TRBJ2-7; TRBD2 is a possible D gene (6 bases). Germline assignment: CDR1 PRHDT and CDR2 FYEKMQ (reference sequence). The CDR3 spans 13 residues. V was pared by 4 bases and J by 6 bases, with 13 bases between. CDR3 sequence: CASSSDYAGEQYF. For the CDR3, the DNA is TGTGCCAGCAGCTCGGACTACGCCGGCGAGCAGTACTTC.